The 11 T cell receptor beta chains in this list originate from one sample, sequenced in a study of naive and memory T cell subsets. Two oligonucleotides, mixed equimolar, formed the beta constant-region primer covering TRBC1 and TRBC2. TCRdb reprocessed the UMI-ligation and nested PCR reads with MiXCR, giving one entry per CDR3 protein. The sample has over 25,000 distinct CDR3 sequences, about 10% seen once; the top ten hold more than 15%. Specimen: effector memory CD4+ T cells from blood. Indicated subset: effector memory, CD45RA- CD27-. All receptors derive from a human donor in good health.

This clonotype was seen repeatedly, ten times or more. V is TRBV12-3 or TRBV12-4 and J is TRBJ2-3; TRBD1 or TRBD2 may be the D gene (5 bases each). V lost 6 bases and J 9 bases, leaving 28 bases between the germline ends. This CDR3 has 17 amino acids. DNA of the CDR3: TGTGCCAGCAGCAAAGCGGCCGGGACCGGGGCTTCATCGACGCAGTATTTT. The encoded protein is CASSKAAGTGASSTQYF.

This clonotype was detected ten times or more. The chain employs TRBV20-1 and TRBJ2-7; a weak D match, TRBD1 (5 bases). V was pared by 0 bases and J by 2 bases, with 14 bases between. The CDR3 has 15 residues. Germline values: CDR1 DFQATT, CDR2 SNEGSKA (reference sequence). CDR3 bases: TGCAGTGCTAGAGATCGCCTCAGGGCGACCTACGAGCAGTACTTC. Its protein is CSARDRLRATYEQYF.

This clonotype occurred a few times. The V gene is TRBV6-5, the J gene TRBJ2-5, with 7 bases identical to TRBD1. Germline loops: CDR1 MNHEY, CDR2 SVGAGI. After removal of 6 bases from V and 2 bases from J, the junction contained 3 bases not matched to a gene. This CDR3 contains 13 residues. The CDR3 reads CASRTTGQETQYF. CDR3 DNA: TGTGCCAGCAGGACGACAGGGCAAGAGACCCAGTACTTC.

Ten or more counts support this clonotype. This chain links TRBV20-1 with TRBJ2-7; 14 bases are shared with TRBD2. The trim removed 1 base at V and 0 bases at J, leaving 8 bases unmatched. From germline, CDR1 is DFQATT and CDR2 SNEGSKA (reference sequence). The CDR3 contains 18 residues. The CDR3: CSARVGGLAGATSYEQYF. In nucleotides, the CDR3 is TGCAGTGCTAGAGTCGGGGGACTAGCGGGGGCCACCTCCTACGAGCAGTACTTC.

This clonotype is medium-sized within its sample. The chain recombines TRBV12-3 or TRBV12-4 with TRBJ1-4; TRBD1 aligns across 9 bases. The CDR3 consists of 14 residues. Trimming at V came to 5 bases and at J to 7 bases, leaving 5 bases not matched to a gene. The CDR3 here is CASSGGQGTEKLFF. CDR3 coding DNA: TGTGCCAGCAGTGGGGGACAGGGAACTGAAAAACTGTTTTTT.

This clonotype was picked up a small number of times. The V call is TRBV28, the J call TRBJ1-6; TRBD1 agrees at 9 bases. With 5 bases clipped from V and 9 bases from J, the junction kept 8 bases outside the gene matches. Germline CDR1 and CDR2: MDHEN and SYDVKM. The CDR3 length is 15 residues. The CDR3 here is CASSTWTGASSPLHF. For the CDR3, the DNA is TGTGCCAGCAGTACATGGACAGGGGCGAGTTCACCCCTCCACTTT. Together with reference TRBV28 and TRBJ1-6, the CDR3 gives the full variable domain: DVKVTQSSRYLVKRTGEKVFLECVQDMDHENMFWYRQDPGLGLRLIYFSYDVKMKEKGDIPEGYSVSREKKERFSLILESASTNQTSMYLCASSTWTGASSPLHFGNGTRLTVT.

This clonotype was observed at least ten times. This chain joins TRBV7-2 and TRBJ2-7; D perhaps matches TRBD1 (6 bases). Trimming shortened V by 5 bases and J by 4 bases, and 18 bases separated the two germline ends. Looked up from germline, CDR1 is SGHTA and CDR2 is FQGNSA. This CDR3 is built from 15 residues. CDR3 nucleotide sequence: TGTGCCAGCAGCCAGGGGTGGGGGCCCCAGTACGAGCAGTACTTC. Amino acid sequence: CASSQGWGPQYEQYF.

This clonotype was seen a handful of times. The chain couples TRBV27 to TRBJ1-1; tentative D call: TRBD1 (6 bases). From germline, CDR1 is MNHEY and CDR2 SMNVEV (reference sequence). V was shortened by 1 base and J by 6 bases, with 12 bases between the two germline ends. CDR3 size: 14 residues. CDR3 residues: CASSLFSPGAEAFF. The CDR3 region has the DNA TGTGCCAGCAGTTTATTTTCACCAGGGGCTGAAGCTTTCTTT.

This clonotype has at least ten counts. Here the CDR3 DNA reads TGTGCCAGCACCCCCAAGGGGTACAATGAGCAGTTCTTC. Encoded protein: CASTPKGYNEQFF. The chain is built from TRBV12-3 or TRBV12-4 and TRBJ2-1; D perhaps matches TRBD1 (5 bases). This CDR3 has 13 residues. The V gene lost 7 bases and the J gene lost 4 bases, with 11 bases spanning the gap.

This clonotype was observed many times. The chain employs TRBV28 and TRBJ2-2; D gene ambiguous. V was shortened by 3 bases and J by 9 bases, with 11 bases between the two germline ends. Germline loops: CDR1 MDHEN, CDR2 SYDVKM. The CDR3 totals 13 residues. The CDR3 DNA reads TGTGCCAGCAGTTTTGAGGCTGGGAGGGAGCTGTTTTTT. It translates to CASSFEAGRELFF.

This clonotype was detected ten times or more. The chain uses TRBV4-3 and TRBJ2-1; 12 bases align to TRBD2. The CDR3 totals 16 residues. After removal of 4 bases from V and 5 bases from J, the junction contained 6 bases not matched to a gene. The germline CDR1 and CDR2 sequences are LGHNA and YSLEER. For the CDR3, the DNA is TGCGCCAGCAGCCGACGACTAGCGGGGGTCGACAATGAGCAGTTCTTC. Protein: CASSRRLAGVDNEQFF.